One and the same sample provided the 15 T cell receptor beta chains below, sequenced in a study of cytomegalovirus exposure and HLA in healthy donors. The table came from immunoSEQ multiplex PCR; TCRdb's copy has only in-frame clones and leaves some out. The repertoire holds 68,000 or so clones, with 80% to 90% as singletons. Material for sequencing was PBMCs. These receptors all come from a woman between 18 and 29 years old in good health and CMV-seronegative.

The chain has TRBV2 and TRBJ1-1, with TRBD1 identical over 7 bases. This CDR3 comprises 16 residues. Trimming took 2 bases from V and 3 from J; bases not matched to a gene: 9. CDR1 is SNHLY, CDR2 FYNNEI, per germline. The CDR3 loop is CASSERSARGHTEAFF. The CDR3, as DNA: TGTGCCAGCAGTGAACGGAGTGCTAGGGGGCACACTGAAGCTTTCTTT.

This clone was picked up one time. The chain is built from TRBV11-1 and TRBJ2-2, with 11 positions matching TRBD1. The CDR3 covers 17 residues. V gave up 5 bases and J gave up 7 bases; unmatched junction bases: 12. Germline V CDR1 and CDR2: SGHAT, FQDESV (reference sequence). The CDR3 sequence is CASSPRWTGGRGGELFF. The CDR3 DNA is TGTGCCAGCAGCCCGAGATGGACAGGGGGCCGGGGCGGGGAGCTGTTTTTT.

The rearrangement joins TRBV13 to TRBJ2-7, with TRBD1 matching 7 bases. The V gene end was trimmed by 5 bases and the J gene end by 3 bases; junction bases not matched to a gene: 7. This CDR3 comprises 14 residues. Germline lookup yields CDR1 PRHDT and CDR2 FYEKMQ (reference sequence). The CDR3 DNA is TGTGCCAGCAGCCTTGAAGGGGGCGACTACGAGCAGTACTTC. Translated, it gives CASSLEGGDYEQYF.

In this sample, this clone turned up once. J is TRBJ2-1 and V is TRBV28, with 7 positions matching TRBD1. The germline V gene encodes CDR1 MDHEN and CDR2 SYDVKM. The CDR3 is 14 amino acids. After removal of 2 bases from V and 4 bases from J, the junction contained 2 bases not matched to a gene. The CDR3, as DNA: TGTGCCAGCAGTTTAAGGACAGGATACAATGAGCAGTTCTTC. Its protein is CASSLRTGYNEQFF.

The chain uses TRBV5-4 and TRBJ2-6, with D perhaps matching TRBD1 (5 bases). The CDR3 is 15 amino acids. Deletions cut 3 bases from V and 2 bases from J, with 9 bases between. Germline lookup yields CDR1 SGHNT and CDR2 YYREEE (reference sequence). The CDR3 nucleotides read TGTGCCAGCAGCTCGCAGGGAACTGGGGCCAACGTCCTGACTTTC. It encodes CASSSQGTGANVLTF.

This sequence joins TRBV5-4 and TRBJ1-4; 9 positions match TRBD1. The CDR3 extends over 15 amino acids. CDR1 and CDR2 (germline): SGHNT, YYREEE (reference sequence). V lost 4 bases and J lost 8; bases outside the gene matches: 9. CDR3 protein: CASSAWDRENEKLFF. Here the CDR3 DNA reads TGTGCCAGCAGCGCCTGGGACAGGGAAAACGAAAAACTGTTTTTT.

This chain uses TRBV27 with TRBJ2-2; D unresolved. V lost 3 bases and J lost 3, with 5 bases in between. Germline V gives CDR1 MNHEY, CDR2 SMNVEV (reference sequence). This CDR3 comprises 13 residues. This chain's CDR3 is CASSFQYTGELFF. The CDR3 DNA reads as TGTGCCAGCAGTTTCCAGTACACCGGGGAGCTGTTTTTT.

The V call is TRBV29-1, the J call TRBJ1-2; 9 nucleotides align to TRBD1. The germline V gene has CDR1 SQVTM and CDR2 ANQGSEA. The CDR3 contains 13 residues. Trimming cost V 6 bases and J 4 bases; bases outside gene matches: 6. The CDR3: CSVLGTGTYGYTF. The CDR3 nucleotides read TGCAGCGTCCTCGGGACAGGGACCTATGGCTACACCTTC.

The genes are TRBV6-5 and TRBJ2-1; 9 bases are a match to TRBD2. This CDR3 comprises 15 residues. J was trimmed by 8 bases and V by 1 base; bases with no gene match: 6. Germline V gene lookup returns CDR1 MNHEY and CDR2 SVGAGI. The CDR3 sequence: CASSYWRGGNYEQFF. CDR3 nucleotides: TGTGCCAGCAGTTACTGGCGGGGGGGCAATTATGAGCAGTTCTTC.

This clone was detected a few times. The V gene is TRBV2, the J gene TRBJ2-7; D is perhaps TRBD2 (5 bases). V was clipped by 11 bases and J by 7 bases, with 15 bases between them. Germline V lookup: CDR1 SNHLY, CDR2 FYNNEI. This CDR3 spans 11 amino acids. CDR3 sequence reads: CAGETQGEQYF. The CDR3 coding sequence is TGTGCCGGGGAGACCCAAGGGGAGCAGTACTTC.

A single count supports this clone. V usage is TRBV12-2 and J usage is TRBJ2-7; the table names TRBD2, a call not compared with the DNA. TRBV12-2 is a documented pseudogene. This CDR3 region has 16 residues. The CDR3 loop is CASRLWWQGGPYEQYF. The CDR3 coding sequence is TGTGCAAGTCGCTTATGGTGGCAGGGAGGGCCCTACGAGCAGTACTTC.

The V and J genes are TRBV10-1 and TRBJ1-1; unclear D gene. Trimming took 3 bases from V and 2 from J, leaving 10 bases between them. The CDR3 is made up of 14 amino acids. The germline CDR1 and CDR2 sequences are WNHNN and SYGVQD (reference sequence). This chain's CDR3 is CASSDPGGNTEAFF. CDR3 bases: TGCGCCAGCAGTGACCCAGGTGGAAACACTGAAGCTTTCTTT.

V and J are TRBV11-3 and TRBJ1-3; D call uncertain. This CDR3 contains 14 residues. The germline V gene has CDR1 SGHNT and CDR2 YENEEA. V was pared by 0 bases and J by 1 base, with 4 bases between. CDR3 loop: CASSLDGSGNTIYF. Written as DNA, the CDR3 is TGTGCCAGCAGCTTAGACGGTTCTGGAAACACCATATATTTT.

The rearrangement joins TRBV27 to TRBJ1-6; D is perhaps TRBD1 (5 bases). Between the trimmed V and J ends, which lost 7 bases and 4 bases, there was a span of 14 bases. The V gene's germline CDR1 is MNHEY and CDR2 SMNVEV (reference sequence). The CDR3 covers 15 residues. The CDR3 loop reads CASTLSKGYNSPLHF. CDR3 nucleotide sequence: TGTGCCAGCACCCTCTCAAAGGGGTATAATTCACCCCTCCACTTT.

The chain uses TRBV4-2 and TRBJ2-1; D is perhaps TRBD1 (6 bases). In germline, CDR1 is LGHNA, CDR2 YNFKEQ. V lost 1 base and J lost 0, with 10 bases in between. The CDR3 is 16 residues long. CDR3 sequence (DNA): TGTGCCAGCAGCCAAGCCAGGGGAAGCTCCTACAATGAGCAGTTCTTC. This sequence encodes CASSQARGSSYNEQFF.